The 5 T cell receptor beta chains below all came from one sample that was sequenced in a study of T cells in Graves' hyperthyroidism and ophthalmopathy. The TCR beta CDR3 regions underwent amplification using RNA transcripts as the source. HTBI primers were the set used in a first-round RT-PCR of the TCR CDR3. TCRdb analysed the multiplex PCR reads with MiXCR anew, one entry per CDR3 protein. The data show approximately 510,000 distinct CDR3 sequences, with 20% to 25% seen just once and more than 25% held by the top ten. The sample comprised blood. The receptors stem from a young man with Graves' hyperthyroidism.

This clonotype came up a few times. This chain joins TRBV10-3 and TRBJ1-1, with TRBD1 matching over 8 bases. The CDR3 sequence is 13 residues long. With V trimmed by 4 bases and J by 8 bases, 6 bases remained unmatched. Germline V CDR1 and CDR2: ENHRY, SYGVKD. The CDR3 region has the DNA TGTGCCATCAGTGGGGGACAGGTGAAGGAAGCTTTCTTT. Translating gives CAISGGQVKEAFF.

This clonotype was found many times. This sequence joins TRBV28 and TRBJ2-5; TRBD1 matches 8 bases. The CDR3 covers 14 residues. V lost 6 bases to trimming and J lost 5 bases; unmatched junction nucleotides: 8. Germline loops: CDR1 MDHEN, CDR2 SYDVKM. Written as DNA, the CDR3 is TGTGCCAGCAGCCTCAGGACAGGGTCGGAGACCCAGTACTTC. Protein sequence: CASSLRTGSETQYF.

This clonotype has at least ten counts. The gene calls are TRBV6-1 and TRBJ2-4; D unclear. The V and J ends lost 5 bases and 0 bases respectively, with 8 bases between them. This CDR3 contains 14 residues. Per germline, CDR1 MNHNS and CDR2 SASEGT. CDR3: CASSPMSAKNIQYF. CDR3 nucleotide sequence: TGTGCCAGCAGTCCAATGTCAGCCAAAAACATTCAGTACTTC.

This chain connects TRBV3-1 to TRBJ2-2; D is undetermined. V was trimmed by 5 bases and J by 6 bases, leaving 16 bases between them. Germline CDR1 reads LGHDT; CDR2 reads YNNKEL (reference sequence). The CDR3 covers 15 residues. The chain's CDR3 is CASSMNEPVAGELFF. CDR3 DNA sequence: TGTGCCAGCAGCATGAACGAACCGGTCGCCGGGGAGCTGTTTTTT.

This clonotype occurred many times. V is TRBV9 and J is TRBJ1-3, with D unclear. V was pared by 2 bases and J by 0 bases, with 6 bases between. Germline loops: CDR1 SGDLS, CDR2 YYNGEE. The CDR3 is 14 amino acids. The CDR3 protein is CASSVAASGNTIYF. The DNA of the CDR3 is TGTGCCAGCAGCGTCGCGGCCTCTGGAAACACCATATATTTT.